The T cell receptor (beta chain) described here comes from a study of Ad26.COV2.S vaccination and SARS-CoV-2 variants. The ends lost 0 bases at V and 2 bases at J; junction bases unmatched: 1. CDR1 SGHTA and CDR2 FQGNSA come from the germline V gene. The CDR3 contains 16 residues. Measured with immunoSEQ multiplex PCR; TCRdb has only the in-frame clones, and not every one. This table holds approximately 240,000 clones, 70% to 90% found once. The treatment was: 15 to 20 received Ad26.COV2.S at low or high dose, single or two shots; about 5 received placebo; per-sample allocation not given. After the first vaccine or placebo injection, samples were drawn on day 63. Cohort 1b enrolled adults aged 18-55 years in Boston.

This receptor was taken from a person aged 18-60 years who received the Ad26.COV2.S COVID-19 vaccine or a placebo. The sample in question was peripheral blood, obtained in a trial of Ad26.COV2.S vaccine versus placebo. The chain links TRBV7-2 to TRBJ1-4; TRBD1 aligns across 9 bases. CDR3 bases: TGTGCCAGCAGCTTAGCGGGGACAGGGACTAATGAAAAACTGTTTTTT. Its translation: CASSLAGTGTNEKLFF.